This is a list of T cell receptor beta chains from one sample in a study of T cells in Graves' hyperthyroidism and ophthalmopathy. TCRdb ran MiXCR on the multiplex PCR reads and lists one entry per CDR3 protein. Here the sample spans about 400,000 distinct CDR3 sequences, approximately 14% being singletons. The sequenced material came from blood. Source of these receptors: a woman aged 18-30 years with Graves' hyperthyroidism. Each CDR3 is given with its conserved first and last residue. D genes are given only for firm matches. Size is stated for part of the rows, as once, few or many counts, or as a class when the clone is expanded.

DNA	CDR3	V	size	J	D	length
TGTGCCTGGAGTGTAGGCGCGACTAGAAAAGAGACCCAGTACTTC	CAWSVGATRKETQYF	TRBV30	few	TRBJ2-5	-	15
TGTGCCAGCAGCCCGAACCACTCCTACGAGCAGTACTTC	CASSPNHSYEQYF	TRBV28	many	TRBJ2-7	-	13
TGTGCCTGGAATCGGGGGGGACTACTCCACGAGCAGTACTTC	CAWNRGGLLHEQYF	TRBV30	few	TRBJ2-7	TRBD2	14
TGTGCCAGCAGTCCCAACAGACTAGGGACGGTAAACACCATATATTTT	CASSPNRLGTVNTIYF	TRBV28	many	TRBJ1-3	-	16
TGTGCCAGCAGTTTAAGGCAGGGGGGATTGGAGACCCAGTACTTC	CASSLRQGGLETQYF	TRBV28	many	TRBJ2-5	-	15
TGTGCCAGCAGCTCTCTTCTAGCGGGAGGTGAGACCCAGTACTTC	CASSSLLAGGETQYF	TRBV4-2	-	TRBJ2-5	TRBD2	15
TGCAGTGCTAGACCCTTCAGACAGGGGGGGTTCTACAATGAGCAGTTCTTC	CSARPFRQGGFYNEQFF	TRBV20-1	-	TRBJ2-1	TRBD1	17
TGTGCCAGCAGCTTGACCGGACAGGGGGCCTCCTACGAGCAGTACTTC	CASSLTGQGASYEQYF	TRBV5-6	many	TRBJ2-7	TRBD1	16
TGCAGCGGCAGCGGAAGGGGATCGGATACGCAGTATTTT	CSGSGRGSDTQYF	TRBV29-1	many	TRBJ2-3	-	13
TGTGCCAGCAGGTTTACAGGGAACACTGAAGCTTTCTTT	CASRFTGNTEAFF	TRBV6-1	many	TRBJ1-1	-	13
TGTGCCGTCAGTGAAAGCGGCGAGCAGTACTTC	CAVSESGEQYF	TRBV10-3	-	TRBJ2-7	-	11
TGTGCCAGCACTAAGGGACAGCTCATGAACACTGAAGCTTTCTTT	CASTKGQLMNTEAFF	TRBV2	few	TRBJ1-1	TRBD1	15
TGTGCCAGCAGCTTAGAACAGGAGTTGAACACTGAAGCTTTCTTT	CASSLEQELNTEAFF	TRBV11-2	many	TRBJ1-1	-	15
TGTGCCAGCAGTCCCTTCCTTAATTCACCCCTCCACTTT	CASSPFLNSPLHF	TRBV28	many	TRBJ1-6	-	13
TGTGCCAGCAGTATCTCCGGGACAGACTACGAGCAGTACTTC	CASSISGTDYEQYF	TRBV27	many	TRBJ2-7	TRBD1	14
TGTGCCAGCAGCCAAGATATGGCAGCCAGCCAGCCCCAGCATTTT	CASSQDMAASQPQHF	TRBV14	-	TRBJ1-5	-	15
TGCGCCAGCAGCCCTCTACCCACTAGGGGCGTCGACAATGAGCAGTTCTTC	CASSPLPTRGVDNEQFF	TRBV5-1	few	TRBJ2-1	-	17
TGTGCCAGTAGTCCTAACCCAGTAGCAGATACGCAGTATTTT	CASSPNPVADTQYF	TRBV19	few	TRBJ2-3	-	14
TGCAGTGCTAGAAGGGACAGATCCAATCAGCCCCAGCATTTT	CSARRDRSNQPQHF	TRBV20-1	few	TRBJ1-5	TRBD1	14
TGCAGTGCTAGGTCGGGGGGAGCGGGAGGGGATACGCAGTATTTT	CSARSGGAGGDTQYF	TRBV20-1	few	TRBJ2-3	TRBD2	15